This T cell receptor (beta chain) was sequenced for a study of shared clonotypes between healthy human individuals. Study-level findings and limits: Naive CD4 clonotypes overlapped across a handful of donors at around 5%.

CD45RA+ naive and CD45RA-negative memory subsets were separated from CD4+ cells. J was trimmed by 9 bases and V by 3 bases; bases with no gene match: 8. Germline-derived CDR1 and CDR2 are MGHDK and SYGVNS. The CDR3 is made up of 15 amino acids. TCRdb's table, derived via immunoSEQ multiplex PCR, lists solely in-frame clones and lacks some. Among about 2.3 million clones, 85% to 95% were seen once, and the ten largest hold 0.39%. With respect to this clone: The target antigen is unknown.

The chain couples TRBV25-1 to TRBJ2-1; 10 nucleotides line up with TRBD2. The sequencing sample was made of naive CD4+ T cells from PBMCs. As to subset: CD45RA+ positively selected. The TCR comes from a man aged 18 to 29 in good health. Some clones in this sample may be carry-over from other donors' samples. The CDR3 DNA reads TGTGCCAGCAGTGATCCGGCTAGCGGGAGAATTGAGCAGTTCTTC. Translating gives CASSDPASGRIEQFF.